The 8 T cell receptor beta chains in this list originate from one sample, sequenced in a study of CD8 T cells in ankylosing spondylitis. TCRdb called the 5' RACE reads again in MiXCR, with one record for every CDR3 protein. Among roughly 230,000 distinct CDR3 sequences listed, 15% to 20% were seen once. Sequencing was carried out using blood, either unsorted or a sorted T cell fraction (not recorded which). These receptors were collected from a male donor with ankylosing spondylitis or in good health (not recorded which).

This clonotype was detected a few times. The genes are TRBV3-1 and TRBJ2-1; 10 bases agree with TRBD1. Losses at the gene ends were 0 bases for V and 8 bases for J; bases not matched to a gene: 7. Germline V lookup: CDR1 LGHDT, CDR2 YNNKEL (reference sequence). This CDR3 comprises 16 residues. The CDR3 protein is CASSQDRGDRGDEQFF. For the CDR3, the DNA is TGTGCCAGCAGCCAAGATCGGGGGGACAGGGGCGATGAGCAGTTCTTC.

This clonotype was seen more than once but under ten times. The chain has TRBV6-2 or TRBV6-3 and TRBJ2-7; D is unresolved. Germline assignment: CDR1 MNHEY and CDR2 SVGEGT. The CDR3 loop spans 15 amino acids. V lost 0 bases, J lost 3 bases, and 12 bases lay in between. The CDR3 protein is CASSYSNAILYEQYF. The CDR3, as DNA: TGTGCCAGCAGTTACTCGAATGCGATTCTCTACGAGCAGTACTTC.

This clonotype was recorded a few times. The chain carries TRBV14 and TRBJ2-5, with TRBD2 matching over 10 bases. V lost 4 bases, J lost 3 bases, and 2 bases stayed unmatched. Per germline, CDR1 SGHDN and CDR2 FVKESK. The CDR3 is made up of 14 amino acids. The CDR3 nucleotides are TGTGCCAGCAGCCGCCTAGCGGGAGAAGAGACCCAGTACTTC. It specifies CASSRLAGEETQYF.

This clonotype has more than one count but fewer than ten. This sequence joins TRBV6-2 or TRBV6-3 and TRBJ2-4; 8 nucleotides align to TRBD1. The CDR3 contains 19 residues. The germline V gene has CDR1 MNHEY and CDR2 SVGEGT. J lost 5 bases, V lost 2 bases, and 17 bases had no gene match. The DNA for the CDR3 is TGTGCCAGCAGTTACCCCATCTCCGGACAGGGCCGACTCGAAAACATTCAGTACTTC. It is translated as CASSYPISGQGRLENIQYF.

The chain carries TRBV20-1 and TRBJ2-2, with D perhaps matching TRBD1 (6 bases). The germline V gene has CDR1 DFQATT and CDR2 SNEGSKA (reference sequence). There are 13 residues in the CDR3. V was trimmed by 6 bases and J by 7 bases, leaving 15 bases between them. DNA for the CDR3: TGCAGTGCCCAACTACAGGGCGGCGGGGAGCTGTTTTTT. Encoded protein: CSAQLQGGGELFF.

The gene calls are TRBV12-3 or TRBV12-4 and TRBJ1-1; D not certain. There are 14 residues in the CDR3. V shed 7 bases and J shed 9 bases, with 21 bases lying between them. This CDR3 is CASNPPGVGTQAFF. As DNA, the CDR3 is TGTGCCAGCAACCCCCCTGGGGTGGGAACTCAAGCTTTCTTT.

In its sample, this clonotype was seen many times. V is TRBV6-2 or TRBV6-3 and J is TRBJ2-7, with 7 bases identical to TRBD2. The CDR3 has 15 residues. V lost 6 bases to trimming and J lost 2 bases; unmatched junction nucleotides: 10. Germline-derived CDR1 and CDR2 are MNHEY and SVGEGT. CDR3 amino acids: CASSPAGDATYEQYF. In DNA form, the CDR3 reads TGTGCCAGCAGCCCCGCGGGGGACGCTACCTACGAGCAGTACTTC.

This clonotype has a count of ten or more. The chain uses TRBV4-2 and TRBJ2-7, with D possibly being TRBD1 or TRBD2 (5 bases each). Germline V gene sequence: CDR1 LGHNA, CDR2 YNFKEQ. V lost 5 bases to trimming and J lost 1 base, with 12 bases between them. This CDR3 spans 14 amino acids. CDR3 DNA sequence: TGTGCCAGCAGCGACCGGGACCCGTCCTACGAGCAGTACTTC. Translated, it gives CASSDRDPSYEQYF.